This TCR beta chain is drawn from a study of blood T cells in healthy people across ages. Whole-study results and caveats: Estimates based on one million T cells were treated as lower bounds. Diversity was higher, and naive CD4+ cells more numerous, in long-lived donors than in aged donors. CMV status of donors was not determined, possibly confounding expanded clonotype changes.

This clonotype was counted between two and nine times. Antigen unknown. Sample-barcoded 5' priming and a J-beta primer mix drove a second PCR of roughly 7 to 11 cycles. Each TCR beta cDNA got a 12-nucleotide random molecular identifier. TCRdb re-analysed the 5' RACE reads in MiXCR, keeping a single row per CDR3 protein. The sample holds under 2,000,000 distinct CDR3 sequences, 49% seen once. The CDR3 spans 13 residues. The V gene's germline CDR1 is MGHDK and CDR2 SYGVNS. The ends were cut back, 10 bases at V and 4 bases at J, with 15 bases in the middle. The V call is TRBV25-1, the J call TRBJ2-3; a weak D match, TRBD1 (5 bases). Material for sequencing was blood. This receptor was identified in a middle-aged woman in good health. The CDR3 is CATAGYLSDTQYF. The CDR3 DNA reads TGTGCCACCGCAGGGTACTTGTCAGATACGCAGTATTTT.